The present TCR beta chain was sequenced within a study of CD8 T cells in ankylosing spondylitis. The study's findings and limits: Previous work reported some of these motif variants in the synovial fluid and blood of reactive arthritis. CD8+ disease-linked clones were present at relatively low frequencies in blood.

The TCR beta libraries were generated through quantitative 5'-RACE incorporating molecular barcodes. TCRdb reanalysed the 5' RACE reads using MiXCR and keeps one entry per CDR3 protein. The profile shows nearly 250,000 distinct CDR3 sequences, about 30% of them singletons. This clonotype was observed a few times. Antigen unknown. The germline V gene has CDR1 MNHEY and CDR2 SVGAGI. This CDR3 comprises 14 residues. Trimming shortened V by 1 base and J by 8 bases, and 14 bases separated the two germline ends. Sequences were obtained from blood, either unsorted or a sorted T cell fraction (not recorded which). This clonotype was sampled from a male donor with ankylosing spondylitis or in good health (not recorded which). The chain is built from TRBV6-5 and TRBJ1-2; the D is unclear. CDR3 amino acids: CASSYLGSSDGYTF. CDR3 coding DNA: TGTGCCAGCAGTTACTTAGGCAGTTCGGACGGCTACACCTTC.